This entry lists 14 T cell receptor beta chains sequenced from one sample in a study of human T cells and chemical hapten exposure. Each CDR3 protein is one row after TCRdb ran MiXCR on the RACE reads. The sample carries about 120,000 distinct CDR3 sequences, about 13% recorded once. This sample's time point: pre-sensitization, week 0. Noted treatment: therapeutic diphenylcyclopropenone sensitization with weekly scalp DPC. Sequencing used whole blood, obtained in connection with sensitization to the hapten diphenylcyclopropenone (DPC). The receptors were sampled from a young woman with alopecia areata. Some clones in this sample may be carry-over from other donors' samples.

This chain's CDR3 is CASSEVIFGGSYNEQFF. DNA for the CDR3: TGTGCCAGCAGTGAAGTAATCTTTGGGGGCTCCTACAATGAGCAGTTCTTC. V gene TRBV2 combines with J gene TRBJ2-1, with D perhaps given as TRBD1 or TRBD2 (5 bases each). Germline CDR1 and CDR2: SNHLY and FYNNEI. This CDR3 region has 17 residues. Trimming removed 1 base from V and 0 bases from J, with 13 bases in between.

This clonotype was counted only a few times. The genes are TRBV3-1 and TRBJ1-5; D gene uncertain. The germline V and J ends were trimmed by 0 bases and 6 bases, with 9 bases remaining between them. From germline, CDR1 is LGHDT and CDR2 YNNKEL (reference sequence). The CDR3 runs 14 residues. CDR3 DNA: TGTGCCAGCAGCCAAGACGGGGAGGGTCAGCCCCAGCATTTT. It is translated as CASSQDGEGQPQHF.

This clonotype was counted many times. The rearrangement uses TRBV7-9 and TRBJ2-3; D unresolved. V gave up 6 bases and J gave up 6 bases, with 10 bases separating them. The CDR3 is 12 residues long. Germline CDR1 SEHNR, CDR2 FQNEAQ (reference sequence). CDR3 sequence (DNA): TGTGCCAGCAGATCGTCTAAGGATACGCAGTATTTT. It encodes CASRSSKDTQYF.

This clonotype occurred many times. CDR3 nucleotides: TGCGCCAGCAGCCAAGTGAATCTGGTAGCTACAGATACGCAGTATTTT. Translating it yields CASSQVNLVATDTQYF. This chain links TRBV4-1 with TRBJ2-3; no clear D. The CDR3 extends over 16 amino acids. Germline-derived CDR1 and CDR2 are MGHRA and YSYEKL. Trimming cost V 1 base and J 3 bases, with 14 bases left between them.

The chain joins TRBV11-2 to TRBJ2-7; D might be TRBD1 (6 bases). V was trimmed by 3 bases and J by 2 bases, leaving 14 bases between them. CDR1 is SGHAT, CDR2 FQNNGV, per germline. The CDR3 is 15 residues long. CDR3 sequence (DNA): TGTGCCAGCAGCTTGGCGCCCACAGGGACCTACGAGCAGTACTTC. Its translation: CASSLAPTGTYEQYF.

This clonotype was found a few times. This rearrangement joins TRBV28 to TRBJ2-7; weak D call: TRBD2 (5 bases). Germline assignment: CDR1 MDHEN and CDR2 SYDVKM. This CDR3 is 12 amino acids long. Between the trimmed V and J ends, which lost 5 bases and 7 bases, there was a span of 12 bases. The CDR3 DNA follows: TGTGCCAGCAGTCCGGGGATCTGGGAGCAGTACTTC. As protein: CASSPGIWEQYF.

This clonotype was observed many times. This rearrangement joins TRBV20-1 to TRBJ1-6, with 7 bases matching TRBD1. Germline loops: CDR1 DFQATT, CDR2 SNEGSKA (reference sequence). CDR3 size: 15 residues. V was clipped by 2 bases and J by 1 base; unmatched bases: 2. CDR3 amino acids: CSARWDRSYNSPLHF. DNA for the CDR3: TGCAGTGCTAGATGGGACAGATCCTATAATTCACCCCTCCACTTT.

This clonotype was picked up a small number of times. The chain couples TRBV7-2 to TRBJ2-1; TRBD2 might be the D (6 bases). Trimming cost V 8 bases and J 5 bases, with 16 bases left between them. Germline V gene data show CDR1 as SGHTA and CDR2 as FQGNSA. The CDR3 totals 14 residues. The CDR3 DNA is TGTGCCAGCCGAGGCGGAGGGGCACACAATGAGCAGTTCTTC. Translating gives CASRGGGAHNEQFF. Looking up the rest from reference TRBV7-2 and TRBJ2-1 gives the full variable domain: GAGVSQSPSNKVTEKGKDVELRCDPISGHTALYWYRQSLGQGLEFLIYFQGNSAPDKSGLPSDRFSAERTGGSVSTLTIQRTQQEDSAVYLCASRGGGAHNEQFFGPGTRLTVL.

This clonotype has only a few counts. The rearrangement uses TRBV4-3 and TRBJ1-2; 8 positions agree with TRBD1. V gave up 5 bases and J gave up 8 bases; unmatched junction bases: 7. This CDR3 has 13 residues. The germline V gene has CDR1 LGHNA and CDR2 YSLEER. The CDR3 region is CASSFDRGRGYTF. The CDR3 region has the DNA TGCGCCAGCAGCTTCGACAGGGGAAGAGGCTACACCTTC.

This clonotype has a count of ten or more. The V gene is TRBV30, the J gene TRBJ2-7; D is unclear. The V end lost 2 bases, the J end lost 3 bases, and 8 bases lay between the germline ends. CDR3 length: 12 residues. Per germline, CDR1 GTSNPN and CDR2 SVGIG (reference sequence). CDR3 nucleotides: TGTGCCTGGAGTTGGCAGCGCTACGAGCAGTACTTC. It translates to CAWSWQRYEQYF.

CDR3 in DNA: TGTGCCAGCAGTTTGGCGGAGGACTACAATGAGCAGTTCTTC. It specifies CASSLAEDYNEQFF. The rearrangement uses TRBV12-3 or TRBV12-4 and TRBJ2-1; a weak D match, TRBD2 (5 bases). Trimming shortened V by 3 bases and J by 3 bases, and 9 bases separated the two germline ends. The CDR3 runs to 14 residues.

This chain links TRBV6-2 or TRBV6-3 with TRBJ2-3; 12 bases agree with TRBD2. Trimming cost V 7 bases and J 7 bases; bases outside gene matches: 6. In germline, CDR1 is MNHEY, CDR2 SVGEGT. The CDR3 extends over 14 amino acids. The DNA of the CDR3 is TGTGCCAGCAAGGGGACTAGCGGGTGGAATACGCAGTATTTT. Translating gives CASKGTSGWNTQYF.

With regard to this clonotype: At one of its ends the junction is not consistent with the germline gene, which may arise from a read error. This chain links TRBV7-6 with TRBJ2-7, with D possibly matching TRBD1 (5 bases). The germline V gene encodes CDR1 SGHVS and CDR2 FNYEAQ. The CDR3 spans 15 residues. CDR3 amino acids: CVSSSRLGPTYEQYF. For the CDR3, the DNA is TGTGTCAGCAGCTCCAGATTGGGGCCGACCTACGAGCAGTACTTC.

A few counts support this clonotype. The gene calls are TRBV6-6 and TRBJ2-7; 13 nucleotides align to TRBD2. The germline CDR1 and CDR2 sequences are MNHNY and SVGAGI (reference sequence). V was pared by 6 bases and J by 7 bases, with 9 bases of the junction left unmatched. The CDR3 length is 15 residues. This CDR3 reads CASRPPGLAGLEQYF. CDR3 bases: TGTGCCAGCAGGCCTCCGGGACTAGCGGGGTTAGAGCAGTACTTC.